These 15 T cell receptor beta chains originate from one sample sequenced in a study of cytomegalovirus exposure and HLA in healthy donors. The PCR ran on 60 Vbeta and 13 Jbeta primers. Method: immunoSEQ multiplex PCR; TCRdb's copy keeps in-frame clones and lacks some. The data show 150,000 to 250,000 clones, 80% to 85% seen once. The sequencing sample was made of PBMCs. The origin of the receptors is a woman between 45 and 65 years old in good health and CMV-seropositive.

J is TRBJ2-5 and V is TRBV7-9; 7 bases are shared with TRBD2. Germline CDR1 is SEHNR and CDR2 is FQNEAQ (reference sequence). This CDR3 region has 13 residues. Trimming at V came to 7 bases and at J to 5 bases, leaving 7 bases not matched to a gene. The CDR3 region is CASTAGLRETQYF. In DNA, the CDR3 is TGTGCCAGCACCGCGGGACTACGGGAGACCCAGTACTTC.

A few counts support this clone. The chain carries TRBV7-9 and TRBJ2-1; 7 bases line up with TRBD1. The CDR3 contains 14 residues. Germline CDR1 is SEHNR and CDR2 is FQNEAQ (reference sequence). The J segment lost 5 bases and the V segment lost 2 bases, leaving 3 bases of the junction unmatched. CDR3 nucleotides: TGTGCCAGCAGCTTAACCACAGGGGACAATGAGCAGTTCTTC. Amino acids: CASSLTTGDNEQFF. The whole variable domain, filled in from reference TRBV7-9 and TRBJ2-1, reads DTGVSQNPRHKITKRGQNVTFRCDPISEHNRLYWYRQTLGQGPEFLTYFQNEAQLEKSRLLSDRFSAERPKGSFSTLEIQRTEQGDSAMYLCASSLTTGDNEQFFGPGTRLTVL.

This clone was seen only a few times. The chain couples TRBV27 to TRBJ2-1, with 12 bases aligning to TRBD2. Trimming cost V 3 bases and J 3 bases; bases outside gene matches: 6. CDR1 is MNHEY and CDR2 is SMNVEV in the germline V gene (reference sequence). The CDR3 runs 17 residues. The CDR3 region has the DNA TGTGCCAGCAGTTTTAGGCTAGCGGGAGGGGGCTACAATGAGCAGTTCTTC. It encodes CASSFRLAGGGYNEQFF.

This chain links TRBV6-1 with TRBJ2-2; 7 nucleotides match TRBD1. Trimming removed 11 bases from V and 3 bases from J; junction bases left unmatched: 9. This CDR3 spans 14 amino acids. The germline gives CDR1 MNHNS, CDR2 SASEGT. CDR3 sequence reads: CAHGYRGDTGELFF. CDR3 coding DNA: TGTGCCCACGGCTACAGGGGCGACACCGGGGAGCTGTTTTTT.

The chain couples TRBV6-5 to TRBJ2-2; the D gene is possibly TRBD1 (7 bases). The V and J ends lost 6 bases and 4 bases respectively, with 12 bases between them. The CDR3 is 14 residues long. The V gene's germline CDR1 is MNHEY and CDR2 SVGAGI. The CDR3: CASSRQGGTGELFF. DNA of the CDR3: TGTGCCAGCAGCCGACAGGGAGGCACCGGGGAGCTGTTTTTT.

The rearrangement joins TRBV6-5 to TRBJ2-7, with 8 bases fitting TRBD1. The germline CDR1 and CDR2 sequences are MNHEY and SVGAGI. The CDR3 runs to 13 residues. Trimming at V came to 8 bases and at J to 7 bases, leaving 10 bases not matched to a gene. CDR3 sequence: CASGQTGEREQYF. As DNA, the CDR3 is TGTGCCAGCGGACAGACAGGGGAAAGGGAGCAGTACTTC.

The chain links TRBV7-2 to TRBJ1-2; the D gene is possibly TRBD1 (5 bases). This CDR3 region has 13 residues. Trimming stripped 1 base from V and 8 bases from J, with 11 bases between. From germline, CDR1 is SGHTA and CDR2 FQGNSA. The chain's CDR3 is CASSLDRQMGYTF. The CDR3 bases are TGTGCCAGCAGCTTAGACCGACAGATGGGCTACACCTTC.

The chain recombines TRBV2 with TRBJ1-1; 9 nucleotides align to TRBD1. The CDR3 length is 14 residues. Germline CDR1 reads SNHLY; CDR2 reads FYNNEI. Losses at the gene ends were 3 bases for V and 4 bases for J; bases not matched to a gene: 3. CDR3 amino acids: CASSDGTGTTEAFF. CDR3 nucleotides: TGTGCCAGCAGTGACGGGACAGGGACCACTGAAGCTTTCTTT. Full variable domain (outside the CDR3, taken from reference TRBV2 and TRBJ1-1): EPEVTQTPSHQVTQMGQEVILRCVPISNHLYFYWYRQILGQKVEFLVSFYNNEISEKSEIFDDQFSVERPDGSNFTLKIRSTKLEDSAMYFCASSDGTGTTEAFFGQGTRLTVV.

This chain joins TRBV19 and TRBJ2-1; possibly TRBD2 for D (5 bases). Germline loops: CDR1 LNHDA, CDR2 SQIVND (reference sequence). The length of the CDR3 is 14 residues. Trimming shortened V by 7 bases and J by 2 bases, and 12 bases separated the two germline ends. DNA for the CDR3: TGTGCCAGTACTGCTAGCAGGACCTACAATGAGCAGTTCTTC. It translates to CASTASRTYNEQFF. The whole variable domain, remainder taken from reference TRBV19 and TRBJ2-1, is DGGITQSPKYLFRKEGQNVTLSCEQNLNHDAMYWYRQDPGQGLRLIYYSQIVNDFQKGDIAEGYSVSREKKESFPLTVTSAQKNPTAFYLCASTASRTYNEQFFGPGTRLTVL.

V is TRBV10-3 and J is TRBJ1-5; TRBD1 aligns across 7 bases. Germline V gene data show CDR1 as ENHRY and CDR2 as SYGVKD. This CDR3 comprises 14 residues. V was clipped by 5 bases and J by 4 bases; unmatched bases: 5. The CDR3 spells CAISPGTANQPQHF. The CDR3 region has the DNA TGTGCCATCAGTCCAGGGACAGCTAATCAGCCCCAGCATTTT.

This chain uses TRBV29-1 with TRBJ2-7; TRBD1 aligns across 11 bases. V shed 7 bases and J 6 bases; nucleotides not matched to a gene: 5. The CDR3 length is 12 residues. The germline gives CDR1 SQVTM, CDR2 ANQGSEA. The CDR3 reads CSAGQGESEQYF. CDR3 bases: TGCAGCGCGGGACAGGGGGAGAGCGAGCAGTACTTC.

The chain joins TRBV28 to TRBJ2-7, with D possibly being TRBD1 (6 bases). The length of the CDR3 is 12 residues. V was pared by 5 bases and J by 5 bases, with 10 bases between. Germline loops: CDR1 MDHEN, CDR2 SYDVKM. The CDR3 DNA reads as TGTGCCAGCAGTGGGACACTAGACGAGCAGTACTTC. It specifies CASSGTLDEQYF.

The rearrangement uses TRBV11-2 and TRBJ1-6; 8 bases match TRBD1. Trimming cost V 6 bases and J 6 bases; bases outside gene matches: 7. The CDR3 has 15 amino acids. Germline V gene sequence: CDR1 SGHAT, CDR2 FQNNGV. CDR3 in amino acids: CASSSGGAGNSPLHF. CDR3 DNA: TGTGCCAGCAGTTCAGGGGGCGCCGGTAATTCACCCCTCCACTTT.

This chain uses TRBV28 with TRBJ1-2; D not certain. V was pared by 8 bases and J by 3 bases, with 13 bases between. CDR3 length: 13 amino acids. Germline CDR1 and CDR2: MDHEN and SYDVKM. DNA for the CDR3: TGTGCCAGCCACGCCGGACTCGACTATGGCTACACCTTC. It translates to CASHAGLDYGYTF.

The chain joins TRBV5-1 to TRBJ2-7, with TRBD1 identical over 7 bases. The CDR3 runs 13 residues. CDR1 and CDR2 from the germline V gene are SGHRS and YFSETQ. V dropped 4 bases and J dropped 7; count of bases not matched to a gene: 8. CDR3 protein: CASSPTGSWEQYF. For the CDR3, the DNA is TGCGCCAGCAGCCCGACAGGGAGTTGGGAGCAGTACTTC.